This paragraph reports one T cell receptor (beta chain). Antigen: not known. This sample was taken from a study of T cell responses to AZD1222 COVID-19 vaccine. V lost 0 bases and J lost 3, with 9 bases in between. Germline-derived CDR1 and CDR2 are LGHDT and YNNKEL (reference sequence). The CDR3 runs 15 residues. Assay used: immunoSEQ multiplex PCR; TCRdb lists only in-frame clones, some missing. Among about 110,000 clones, about 86% were seen once, and the ten largest hold around 3.2%. Findings and caveats of the study: Repertoires were obtained only post-peak T cell response. Baseline antibody screening turned up just 6 or 7 seropositive AZD1222 recipients. Compared with day 0, the breadth and depth of the Spike-specific TCR repertoire rose significantly after two doses of AZD1222. Among the donors, most were white British and more were female, and clonal diversity was possibly underestimated.

The TCR sequence derives from an adult in good health. Sequenced here: peripheral blood, sampled on day 0 of AZD1222 vaccination. The J gene is TRBJ1-5, the V gene TRBV3-1 (or the pseudogene TRBV3-2); D is unresolved. The CDR3 DNA reads as TGTGCCAGCAGCCAAGATCCCAGACTCAATCAGCCCCAGCATTTT. This translates into CASSQDPRLNQPQHF.